This TCR beta chain was retrieved from a study of blood T cell repertoires in COVID-19. Study overall: The origin of the acute and convalescent COVID-19 samples was the United States, Italy and Spain.

This CDR3 is built from 15 residues. J gave up 3 bases and V 5 bases, and 6 bases lay outside the gene matches. Germline V gene data show CDR1 as MNHEY and CDR2 as SVGAGI. Assay used: immunoSEQ multiplex PCR; TCRdb lists only in-frame clones, some missing. The profile shows 350,000 to 450,000 clones, 89% of them singletons. Sequences were obtained from peripheral blood. The V gene is TRBV6-5, the J gene TRBJ2-4, with TRBD2 matching over 8 bases. The receptor comes from a woman aged 35 to 49 with COVID-19, enrolled during active disease. In DNA, the CDR3 is TGTGCCAGCAGTCGTAGCGGGAACGACAAAAACATTCAGTACTTC. Protein product: CASSRSGNDKNIQYF.